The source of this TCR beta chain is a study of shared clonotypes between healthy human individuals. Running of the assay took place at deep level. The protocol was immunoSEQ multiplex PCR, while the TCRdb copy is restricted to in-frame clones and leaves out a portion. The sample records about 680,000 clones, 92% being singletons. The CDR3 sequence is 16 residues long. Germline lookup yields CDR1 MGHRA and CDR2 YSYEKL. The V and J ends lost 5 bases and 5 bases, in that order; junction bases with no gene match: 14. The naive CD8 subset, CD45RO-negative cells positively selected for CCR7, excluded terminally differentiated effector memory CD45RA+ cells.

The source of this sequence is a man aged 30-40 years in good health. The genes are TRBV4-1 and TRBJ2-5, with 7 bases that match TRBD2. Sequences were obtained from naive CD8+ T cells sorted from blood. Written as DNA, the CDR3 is TGCGCCAGCAGCTACCGGGAGGCAGGGATGTTGGAGACCCAGTACTTC. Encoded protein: CASSYREAGMLETQYF.